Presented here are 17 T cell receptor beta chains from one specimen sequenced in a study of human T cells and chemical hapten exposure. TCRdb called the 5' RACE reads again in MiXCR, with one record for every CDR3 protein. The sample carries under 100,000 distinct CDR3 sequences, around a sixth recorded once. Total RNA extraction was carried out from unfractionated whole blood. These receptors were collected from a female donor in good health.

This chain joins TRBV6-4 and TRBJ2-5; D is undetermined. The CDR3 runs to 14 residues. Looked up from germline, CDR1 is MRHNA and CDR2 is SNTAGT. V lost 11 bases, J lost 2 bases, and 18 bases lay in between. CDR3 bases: TGTGCCTCCTTGAGTGGATGGGGTCAAGAGACCCAGTACTTC. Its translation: CASLSGWGQETQYF.

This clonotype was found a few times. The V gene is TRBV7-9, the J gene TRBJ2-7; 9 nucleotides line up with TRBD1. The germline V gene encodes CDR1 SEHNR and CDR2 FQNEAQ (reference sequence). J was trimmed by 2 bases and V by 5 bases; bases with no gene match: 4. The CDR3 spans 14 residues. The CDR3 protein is CASSPGDRAYEQYF. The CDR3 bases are TGTGCCAGCAGCCCTGGGGACAGGGCCTACGAGCAGTACTTC.

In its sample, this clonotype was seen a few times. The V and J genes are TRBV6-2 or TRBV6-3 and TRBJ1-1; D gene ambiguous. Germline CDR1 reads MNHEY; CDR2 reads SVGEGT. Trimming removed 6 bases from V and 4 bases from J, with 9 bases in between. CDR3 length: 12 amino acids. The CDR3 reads CASRLLGTEAFF. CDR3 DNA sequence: TGTGCCAGCAGACTCTTGGGCACTGAAGCTTTCTTT.

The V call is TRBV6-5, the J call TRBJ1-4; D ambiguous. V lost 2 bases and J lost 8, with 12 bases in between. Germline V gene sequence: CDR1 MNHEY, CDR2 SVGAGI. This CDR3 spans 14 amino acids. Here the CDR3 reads CASSYAGLGEKLFF. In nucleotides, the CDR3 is TGTGCCAGCAGTTACGCTGGACTTGGAGAAAAACTGTTTTTT.

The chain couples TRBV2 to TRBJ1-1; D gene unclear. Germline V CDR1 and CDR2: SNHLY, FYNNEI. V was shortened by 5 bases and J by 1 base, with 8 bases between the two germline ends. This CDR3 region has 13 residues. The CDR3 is CASSSERNTEAFF. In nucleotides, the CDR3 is TGTGCCAGCAGTTCAGAGAGGAACACTGAAGCTTTCTTT.

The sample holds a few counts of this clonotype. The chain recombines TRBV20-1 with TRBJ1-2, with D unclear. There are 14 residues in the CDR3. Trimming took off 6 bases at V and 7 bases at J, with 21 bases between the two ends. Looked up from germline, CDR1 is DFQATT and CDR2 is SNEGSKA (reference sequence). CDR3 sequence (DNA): TGCAGTGCCATCCGGCAGGACCCCAAATCTGGCTACACCTTC. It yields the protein CSAIRQDPKSGYTF.

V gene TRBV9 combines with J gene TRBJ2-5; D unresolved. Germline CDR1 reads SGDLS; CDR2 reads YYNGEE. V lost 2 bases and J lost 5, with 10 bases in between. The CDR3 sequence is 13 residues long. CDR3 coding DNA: TGTGCCAGCAGCGTCGGGTTCGGGGAGACCCAGTACTTC. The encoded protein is CASSVGFGETQYF.

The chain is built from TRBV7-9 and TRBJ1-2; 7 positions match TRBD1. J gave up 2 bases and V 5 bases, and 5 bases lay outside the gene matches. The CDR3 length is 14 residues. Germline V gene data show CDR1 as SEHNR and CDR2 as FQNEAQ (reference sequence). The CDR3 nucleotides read TGTGCCAGCAGCGCACAGGGGCGGAACTATGGCTACACCTTC. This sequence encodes CASSAQGRNYGYTF.

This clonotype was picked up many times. The CDR3: CASSYSSNQPQHF. The CDR3 nucleotides are TGTGCCAGCAGTTACAGTAGCAATCAGCCCCAGCATTTT. The chain recombines TRBV6-6 with TRBJ1-5; D not resolved. The V end was cut by 2 bases, the J end by 0 bases, with 2 bases between. The CDR3 covers 13 residues. In germline, CDR1 is MNHNY, CDR2 SVGAGI (reference sequence).

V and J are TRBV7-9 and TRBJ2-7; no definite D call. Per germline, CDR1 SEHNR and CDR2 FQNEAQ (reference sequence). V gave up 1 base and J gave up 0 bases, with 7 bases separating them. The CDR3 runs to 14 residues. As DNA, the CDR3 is TGTGCCAGCAGCTTAGGTCACTCCTCCTACGAGCAGTACTTC. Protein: CASSLGHSSYEQYF.

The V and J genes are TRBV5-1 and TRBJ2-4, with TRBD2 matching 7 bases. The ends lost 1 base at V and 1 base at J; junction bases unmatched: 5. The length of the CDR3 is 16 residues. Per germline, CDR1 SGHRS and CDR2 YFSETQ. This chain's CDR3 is CASSLSVGGAKNIQYF. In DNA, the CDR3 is TGCGCCAGCAGCTTGTCAGTGGGAGGGGCCAAAAACATTCAGTACTTC.

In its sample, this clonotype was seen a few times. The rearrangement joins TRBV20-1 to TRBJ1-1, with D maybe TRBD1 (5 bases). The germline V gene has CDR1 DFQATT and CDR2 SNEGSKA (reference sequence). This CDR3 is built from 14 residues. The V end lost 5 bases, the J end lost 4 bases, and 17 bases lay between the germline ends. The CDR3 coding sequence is TGCAGTGCTTACTCAGGGACCCGAGCCACTGAAGCTTTCTTT. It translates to CSAYSGTRATEAFF.

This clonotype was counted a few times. In DNA, the CDR3 is TGTGCCAGCAGTCCCTGGGACAGCAAATTAAGCTCCTACAATGAGCAGTTCTTC. It translates to CASSPWDSKLSSYNEQFF. V and J are TRBV5-6 and TRBJ2-1; 7 nucleotides line up with TRBD1. Per germline, CDR1 SGHDT and CDR2 YYEEEE. This CDR3 has 18 residues. The trim removed 5 bases at V and 0 bases at J, leaving 14 bases unmatched. The full variable domain, its missing parts supplied by reference TRBV5-6 and TRBJ2-1, is DAGVTQSPTHLIKTRGQQVTLRCSPKSGHDTVSWYQQALGQGPQFIFQYYEEEERQRGNFPDRFSGHQFPNYSSELNVNALLLGDSALYLCASSPWDSKLSSYNEQFFGPGTRLTVL.

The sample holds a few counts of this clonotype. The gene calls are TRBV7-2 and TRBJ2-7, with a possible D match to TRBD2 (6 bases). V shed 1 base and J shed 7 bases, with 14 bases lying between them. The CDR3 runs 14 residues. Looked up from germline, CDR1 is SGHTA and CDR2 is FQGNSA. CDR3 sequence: CASSLGQRAREQYF. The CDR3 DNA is TGTGCCAGCAGCTTAGGGCAGCGGGCTCGGGAGCAGTACTTC.

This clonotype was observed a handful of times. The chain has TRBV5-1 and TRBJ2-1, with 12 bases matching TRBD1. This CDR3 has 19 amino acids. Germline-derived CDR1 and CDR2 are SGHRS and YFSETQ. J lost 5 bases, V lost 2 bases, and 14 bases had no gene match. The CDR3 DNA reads TGCGCCAGCAGCTTAAGGGGACAGGGGGCGCTTCGCGATGACAATGAGCAGTTCTTC. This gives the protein CASSLRGQGALRDDNEQFF.

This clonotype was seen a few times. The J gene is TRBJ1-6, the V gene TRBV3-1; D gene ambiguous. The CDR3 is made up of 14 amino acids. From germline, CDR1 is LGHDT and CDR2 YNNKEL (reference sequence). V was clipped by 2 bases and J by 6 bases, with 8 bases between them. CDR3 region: CASSQRESNSPLHF. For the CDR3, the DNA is TGTGCCAGCAGCCAAAGAGAGTCTAATTCACCCCTCCACTTT.

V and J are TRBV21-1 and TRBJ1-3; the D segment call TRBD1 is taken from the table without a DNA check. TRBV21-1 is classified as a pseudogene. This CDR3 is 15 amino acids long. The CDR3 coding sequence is TGTGCCAGCAGCGCCCCAGGAGGCTCTGGAAACACCATATATTTT. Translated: CASSAPGGSGNTIYF.